Listed below are T cell receptor beta chains from one sample, sequenced in a study of regulatory T cells in long-lasting Graves disease. TCRdb analysed the multiplex PCR reads with MiXCR anew, one entry per CDR3 protein. The profile shows some 250,000 distinct CDR3 sequences, 15% to 20% of them singletons. The material was peripheral blood mononuclear cells (PBMCs), obtained at new diagnosis, from a patient treated with antithyroid drugs. The receptors here all came from a female donor with Graves disease. Both conserved end residues are part of each CDR3. The order of the fields is D gene, V gene, clone size, CDR3 protein. A D gene is named only where the DNA matches it firmly. Clone size is shown for a subset of rows, as once, few, many or a class of expanded clone.

D gene: TRBD1; V gene: TRBV2; clone size: .; CDR3 protein: CASSEYMAGGGIGELFF
D gene: .; V gene: TRBV20-1; clone size: many; CDR3 protein: CSARDISGQPQHF
D gene: .; V gene: TRBV20-1; clone size: many; CDR3 protein: CSARGHTADYNEQFF
D gene: .; V gene: TRBV12-3/TRBV12-4; clone size: few; CDR3 protein: CASRQAPLTGELFF
D gene: TRBD2; V gene: TRBV15; clone size: many; CDR3 protein: CATSRDSGSGIQETQYF
D gene: .; V gene: TRBV30; clone size: many; CDR3 protein: CAWTRTVQAFF
D gene: .; V gene: TRBV11-2; clone size: .; CDR3 protein: CASSSLGLRGELFF
D gene: .; V gene: TRBV24-1; clone size: many; CDR3 protein: CATSGTGTTHGETQYF
D gene: TRBD2; V gene: TRBV5-1; clone size: .; CDR3 protein: CASSPFTSGIPSEQYF
D gene: .; V gene: TRBV6-5; clone size: .; CDR3 protein: CASSYSELLGHPPSNYGYTF
D gene: .; V gene: TRBV4-3; clone size: many; CDR3 protein: CASSQAPSWDTQYF
D gene: TRBD2; V gene: TRBV20-1; clone size: many; CDR3 protein: CSAHIGAGGTDTQYF
D gene: .; V gene: TRBV10-3; clone size: many; CDR3 protein: CAISESDSNSYNEQFF
D gene: .; V gene: TRBV12-3/TRBV12-4; clone size: many; CDR3 protein: CASSPRVPGPSSYEQYF
D gene: .; V gene: TRBV7-9; clone size: many; CDR3 protein: CASSPYFGSMNTGELFF
D gene: .; V gene: TRBV5-8; clone size: few; CDR3 protein: CASSLAQGQTQYF
D gene: TRBD1; V gene: TRBV12-3/TRBV12-4; clone size: many; CDR3 protein: CASSERTGEPETQYF
D gene: TRBD1; V gene: TRBV10-2; clone size: .; CDR3 protein: CASSQMTGGDGYTF
D gene: .; V gene: TRBV30; clone size: many; CDR3 protein: CAWRGRGGNTEAFF
D gene: .; V gene: TRBV19; clone size: .; CDR3 protein: CASKWDTGNTIYF
D gene: .; V gene: TRBV11-3; clone size: many; CDR3 protein: CASSLGARGARGTQYF
D gene: .; V gene: TRBV6-5; clone size: many; CDR3 protein: CASSYSSSGASYEQYF
D gene: TRBD2; V gene: TRBV20-1; clone size: many; CDR3 protein: CSAPPSGGPAQYF
D gene: TRBD2; V gene: TRBV20-1; clone size: many; CDR3 protein: CSATYSGKGTDTQYF
D gene: .; V gene: TRBV19; clone size: many; CDR3 protein: CASSPGFRDTIYF
D gene: .; V gene: TRBV29-1; clone size: many; CDR3 protein: CSAEDLAYNEQFF
D gene: TRBD2; V gene: TRBV19; clone size: many; CDR3 protein: CASNPAGMGEQFF
D gene: TRBD1; V gene: TRBV6-7; clone size: many; CDR3 protein: CASSSVPGQGTGSGSGNTIYF
D gene: .; V gene: TRBV13; clone size: .; CDR3 protein: CASSTRGRNTEAFF
D gene: TRBD2; V gene: TRBV7-7; clone size: few; CDR3 protein: CASSLAPAGGGADTQYF
D gene: .; V gene: TRBV6-2/TRBV6-3; clone size: .; CDR3 protein: CASSQIKSGELFF
D gene: .; V gene: TRBV9; clone size: many; CDR3 protein: CASGTGPTNEKLFF
D gene: TRBD1; V gene: TRBV11-3; clone size: few; CDR3 protein: CATSDFRQGADTQYF
D gene: .; V gene: TRBV18; clone size: many; CDR3 protein: CASSPGPTMNTEAFF
D gene: .; V gene: TRBV2; clone size: .; CDR3 protein: CASSGLNTEAFF
D gene: .; V gene: TRBV12-3/TRBV12-4; clone size: many; CDR3 protein: CASSSTGWETQYF
D gene: TRBD2; V gene: TRBV6-1; clone size: many; CDR3 protein: CASSPVSGSVDEQFF
D gene: .; V gene: TRBV6-5; clone size: few; CDR3 protein: CASSYSRQAAYEQYF
D gene: TRBD2; V gene: TRBV11-2; clone size: few; CDR3 protein: CASSSRLAEIPDTQYF
D gene: TRBD2; V gene: TRBV5-1; clone size: few; CDR3 protein: CASRGGGLADLQETQYF
D gene: TRBD2; V gene: TRBV4-1; clone size: few; CDR3 protein: CASSPRTSGRPTDTQYF
D gene: TRBD1; V gene: TRBV9; clone size: few; CDR3 protein: CASSPSGTDIAKNIQYF
D gene: TRBD2; V gene: TRBV4-3; clone size: many; CDR3 protein: CASSQDRGGRGYEQYF
D gene: .; V gene: TRBV7-2; clone size: .; CDR3 protein: CASSLGAGTKNTGELFF
D gene: .; V gene: TRBV4-1; clone size: many; CDR3 protein: CASSQSQPSGNTIYF
D gene: .; V gene: TRBV30; clone size: many; CDR3 protein: CAWSVRGTQPQHF